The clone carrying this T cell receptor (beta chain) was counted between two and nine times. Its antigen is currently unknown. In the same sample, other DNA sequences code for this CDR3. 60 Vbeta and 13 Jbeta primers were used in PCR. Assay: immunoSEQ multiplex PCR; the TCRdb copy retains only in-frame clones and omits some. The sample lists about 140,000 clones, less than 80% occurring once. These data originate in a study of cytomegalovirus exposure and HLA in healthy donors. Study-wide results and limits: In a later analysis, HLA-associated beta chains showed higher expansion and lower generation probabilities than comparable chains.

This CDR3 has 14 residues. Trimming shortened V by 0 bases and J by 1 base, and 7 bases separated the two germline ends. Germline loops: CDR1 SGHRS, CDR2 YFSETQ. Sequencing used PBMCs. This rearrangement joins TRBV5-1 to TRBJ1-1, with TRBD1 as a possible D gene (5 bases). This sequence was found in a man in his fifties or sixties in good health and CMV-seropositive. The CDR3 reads CASSLAGGNTEAFF. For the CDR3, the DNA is TGCGCCAGCAGCTTGGCGGGGGGGAACACTGAAGCTTTCTTT.